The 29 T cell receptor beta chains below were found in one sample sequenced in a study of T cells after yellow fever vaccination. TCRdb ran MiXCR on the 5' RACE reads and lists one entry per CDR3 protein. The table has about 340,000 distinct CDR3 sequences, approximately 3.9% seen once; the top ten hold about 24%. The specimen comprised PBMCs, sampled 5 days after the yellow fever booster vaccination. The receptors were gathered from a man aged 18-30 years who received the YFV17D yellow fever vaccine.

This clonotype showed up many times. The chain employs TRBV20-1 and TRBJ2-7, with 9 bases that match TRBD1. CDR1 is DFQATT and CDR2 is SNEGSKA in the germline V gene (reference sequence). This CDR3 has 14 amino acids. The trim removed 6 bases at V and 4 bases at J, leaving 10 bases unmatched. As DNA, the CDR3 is TGCAGTGCGCAACAGGGGGCAGGTTATTACGAGCAGTACGTC. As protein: CSAQQGAGYYEQYV.

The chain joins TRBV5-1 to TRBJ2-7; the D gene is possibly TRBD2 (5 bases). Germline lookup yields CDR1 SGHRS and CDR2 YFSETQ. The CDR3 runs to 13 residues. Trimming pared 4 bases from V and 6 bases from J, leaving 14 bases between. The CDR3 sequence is CASSAGDVSEQYF. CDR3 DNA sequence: TGCGCCAGCAGCGCCGGGGATGTGAGCGAGCAGTACTTC.

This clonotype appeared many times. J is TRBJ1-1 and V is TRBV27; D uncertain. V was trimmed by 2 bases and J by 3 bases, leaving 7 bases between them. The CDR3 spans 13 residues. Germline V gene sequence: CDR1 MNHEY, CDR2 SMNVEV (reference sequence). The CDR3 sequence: CASSLGVHTEAFF. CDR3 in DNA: TGTGCCAGCAGTTTAGGGGTTCACACTGAAGCTTTCTTT.

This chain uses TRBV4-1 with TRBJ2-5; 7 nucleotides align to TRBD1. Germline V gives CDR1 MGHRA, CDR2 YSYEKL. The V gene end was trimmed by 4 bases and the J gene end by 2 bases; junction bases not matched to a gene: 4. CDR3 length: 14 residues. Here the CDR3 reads CASSRPGQQETQYF. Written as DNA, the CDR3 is TGCGCCAGCAGCCGTCCGGGACAGCAAGAGACCCAGTACTTC.

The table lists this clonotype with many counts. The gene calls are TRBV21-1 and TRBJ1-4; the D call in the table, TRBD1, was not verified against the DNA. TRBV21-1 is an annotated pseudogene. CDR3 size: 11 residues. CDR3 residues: CASSKQGTVFF. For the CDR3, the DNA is TGTGCCAGCAGCAAACAGGGGACGGTGTTTTTT.

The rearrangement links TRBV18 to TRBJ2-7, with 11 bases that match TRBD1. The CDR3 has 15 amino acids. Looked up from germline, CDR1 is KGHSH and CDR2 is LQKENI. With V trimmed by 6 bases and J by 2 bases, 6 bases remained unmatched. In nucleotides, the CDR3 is TGTGCCAGCTCTCCCGGGACAGGGGGGACCTACGAGCAGTACTTC. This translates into CASSPGTGGTYEQYF.

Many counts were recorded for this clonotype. CDR3 sequence reads: CASSQAGLISGQETQYF. CDR3 DNA sequence: TGTGCCAGCAGCCAAGCCGGACTCATTAGCGGCCAAGAGACCCAGTACTTC. The chain couples TRBV14 to TRBJ2-5; TRBD2 is a possible D gene (6 bases). CDR3 size: 17 residues. V lost 1 base and J 1 base, leaving 16 bases between the germline ends. CDR1 is SGHDN, CDR2 FVKESK, per germline.

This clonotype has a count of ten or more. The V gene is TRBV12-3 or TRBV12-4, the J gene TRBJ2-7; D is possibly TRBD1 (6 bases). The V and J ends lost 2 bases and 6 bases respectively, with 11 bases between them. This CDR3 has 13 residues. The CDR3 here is CASSLTGYGEQYF. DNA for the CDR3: TGTGCCAGCAGTTTAACAGGGTACGGCGAGCAGTACTTC.

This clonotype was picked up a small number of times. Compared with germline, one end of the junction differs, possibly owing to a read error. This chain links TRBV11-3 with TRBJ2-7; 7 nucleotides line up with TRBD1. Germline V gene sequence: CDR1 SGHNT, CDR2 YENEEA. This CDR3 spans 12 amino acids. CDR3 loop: CASSLGDSYQEF. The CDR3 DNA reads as TGTGCCAGCAGCTTAGGGGACAGCTACCAAGAGTTC. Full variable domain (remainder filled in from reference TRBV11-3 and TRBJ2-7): EAGVVQSPRYKIIEKKQPVAFWCNPISGHNTLYWYLQNLGQGPELLIRYENEEAVDDSQLPKDRFSAERLKGVDSTLKIQPAELGDSAVYLCASSLGDSYQEFGPGTRLTVT.

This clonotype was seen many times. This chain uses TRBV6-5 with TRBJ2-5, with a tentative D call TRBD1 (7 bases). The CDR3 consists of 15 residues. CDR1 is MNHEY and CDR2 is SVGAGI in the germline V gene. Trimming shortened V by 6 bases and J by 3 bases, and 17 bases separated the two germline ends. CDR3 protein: CASSWTGGYEETQYF. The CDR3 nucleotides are TGTGCCAGCAGCTGGACAGGAGGGTATGAAGAGACCCAGTACTTC.

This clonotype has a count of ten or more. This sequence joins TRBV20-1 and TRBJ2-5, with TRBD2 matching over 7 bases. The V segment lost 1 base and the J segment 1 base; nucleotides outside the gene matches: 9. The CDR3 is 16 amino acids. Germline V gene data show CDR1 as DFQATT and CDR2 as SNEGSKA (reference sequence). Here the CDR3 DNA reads TGCAGTGCTAGAGCCCTAGCGGAGGAGGTCCAAGAGACCCAGTACTTC. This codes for CSARALAEEVQETQYF.

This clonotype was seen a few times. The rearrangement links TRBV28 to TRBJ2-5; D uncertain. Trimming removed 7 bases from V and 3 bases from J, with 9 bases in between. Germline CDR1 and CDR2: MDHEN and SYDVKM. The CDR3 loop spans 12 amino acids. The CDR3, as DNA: TGTGCCAGCAAGTCCATTGAAGAGACCCAGTACTTC. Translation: CASKSIEETQYF.

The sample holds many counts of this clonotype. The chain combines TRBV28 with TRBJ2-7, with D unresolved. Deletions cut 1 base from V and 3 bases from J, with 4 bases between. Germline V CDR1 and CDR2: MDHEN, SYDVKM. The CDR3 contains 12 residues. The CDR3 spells CASSLSGYEQYF. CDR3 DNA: TGTGCCAGCAGTTTATCGGGCTACGAGCAGTACTTC. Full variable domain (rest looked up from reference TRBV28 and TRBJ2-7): DVKVTQSSRYLVKRTGEKVFLECVQDMDHENMFWYRQDPGLGLRLIYFSYDVKMKEKGDIPEGYSVSREKKERFSLILESASTNQTSMYLCASSLSGYEQYFGPGTRLTVT.

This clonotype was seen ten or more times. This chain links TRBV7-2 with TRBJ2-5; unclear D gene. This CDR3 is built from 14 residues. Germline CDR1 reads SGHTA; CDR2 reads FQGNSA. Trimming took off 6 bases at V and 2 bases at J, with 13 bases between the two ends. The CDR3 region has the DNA TGTGCCAGCAGAGACCAGAGAGGACAAGAGACCCAGTACTTC. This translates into CASRDQRGQETQYF.

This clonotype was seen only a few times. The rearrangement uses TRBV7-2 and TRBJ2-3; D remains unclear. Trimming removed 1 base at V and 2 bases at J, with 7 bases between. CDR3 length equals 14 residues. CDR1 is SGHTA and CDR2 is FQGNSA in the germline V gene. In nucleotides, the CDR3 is TGTGCCAGCAGCTTAGTTGCCTTCACAGATACGCAGTATTTT. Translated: CASSLVAFTDTQYF.

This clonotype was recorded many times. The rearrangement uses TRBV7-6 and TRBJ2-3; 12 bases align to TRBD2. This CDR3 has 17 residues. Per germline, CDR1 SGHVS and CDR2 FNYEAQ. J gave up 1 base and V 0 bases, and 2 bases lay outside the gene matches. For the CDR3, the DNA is TGTGCCAGCAGCTTAGCACTAGCGGGGGGACGCACAGATACGCAGTATTTT. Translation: CASSLALAGGRTDTQYF.

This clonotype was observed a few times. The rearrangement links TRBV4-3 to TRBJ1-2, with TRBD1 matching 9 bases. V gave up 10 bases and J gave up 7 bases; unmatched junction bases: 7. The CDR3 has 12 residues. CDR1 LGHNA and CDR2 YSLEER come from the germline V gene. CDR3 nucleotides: TGCGCCACCAGGGGACAGGGACGTGGCTACACCTTC. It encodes CATRGQGRGYTF.

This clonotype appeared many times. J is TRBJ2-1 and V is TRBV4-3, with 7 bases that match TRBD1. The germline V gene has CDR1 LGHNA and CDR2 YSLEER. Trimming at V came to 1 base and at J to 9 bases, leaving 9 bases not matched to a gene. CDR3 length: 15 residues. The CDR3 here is CASSQGRQGTREQFF. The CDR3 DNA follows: TGCGCCAGCAGCCAAGGAAGACAGGGTACACGTGAGCAGTTCTTC.

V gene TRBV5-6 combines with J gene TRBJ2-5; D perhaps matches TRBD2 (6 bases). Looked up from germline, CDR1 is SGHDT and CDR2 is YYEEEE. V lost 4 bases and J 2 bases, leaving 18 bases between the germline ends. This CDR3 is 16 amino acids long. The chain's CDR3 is CASSPPGSRRQETQYF. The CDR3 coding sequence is TGTGCCAGCAGCCCGCCCGGGAGCAGGCGTCAAGAGACCCAGTACTTC.

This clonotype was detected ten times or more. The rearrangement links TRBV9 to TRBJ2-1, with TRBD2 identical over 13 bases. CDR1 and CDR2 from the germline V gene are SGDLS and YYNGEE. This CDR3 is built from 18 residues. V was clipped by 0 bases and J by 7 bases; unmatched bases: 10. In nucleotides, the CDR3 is TGTGCCAGCAGCGTAGACCCGACTAGCGGGGGGACCTCGAATGAGCAGTTCTTC. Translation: CASSVDPTSGGTSNEQFF.

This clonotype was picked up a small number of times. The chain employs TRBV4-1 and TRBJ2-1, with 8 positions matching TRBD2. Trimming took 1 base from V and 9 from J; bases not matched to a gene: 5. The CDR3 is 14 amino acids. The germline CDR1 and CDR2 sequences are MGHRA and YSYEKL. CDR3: CASSQVGLVGEQFF. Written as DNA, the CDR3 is TGCGCCAGCAGCCAAGTGGGACTAGTTGGTGAGCAGTTCTTC.

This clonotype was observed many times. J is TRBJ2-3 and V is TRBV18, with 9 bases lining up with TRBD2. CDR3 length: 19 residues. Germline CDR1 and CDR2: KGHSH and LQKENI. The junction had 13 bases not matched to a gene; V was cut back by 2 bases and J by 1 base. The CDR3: CASSPVTSGGYSGTDTQYF. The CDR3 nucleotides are TGTGCCAGCTCACCAGTCACGAGCGGGGGGTACTCTGGCACAGATACGCAGTATTTT.

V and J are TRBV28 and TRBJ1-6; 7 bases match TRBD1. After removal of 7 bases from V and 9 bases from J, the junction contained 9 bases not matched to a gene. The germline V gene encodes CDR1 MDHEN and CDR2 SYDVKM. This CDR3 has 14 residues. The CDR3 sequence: CASNLQGGSSPLHF. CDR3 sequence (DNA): TGTGCCAGCAACCTCCAGGGGGGCAGTTCACCCCTCCACTTT.

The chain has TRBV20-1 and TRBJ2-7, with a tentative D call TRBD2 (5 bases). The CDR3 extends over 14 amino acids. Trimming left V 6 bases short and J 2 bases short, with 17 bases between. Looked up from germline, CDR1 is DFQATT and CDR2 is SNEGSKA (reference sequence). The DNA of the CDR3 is TGCAGTGCGACTGGACTCACCGGGGCCTACGAGCAGTACTTC. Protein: CSATGLTGAYEQYF.

The CDR3 protein is CSVSGTARNTGELFF. The CDR3 region has the DNA TGCAGTGTATCCGGGACAGCGAGGAACACCGGGGAGCTGTTTTTT. The chain uses TRBV20-1 and TRBJ2-2; TRBD1 matches 7 bases. The CDR3 totals 15 residues. Germline V lookup: CDR1 DFQATT, CDR2 SNEGSKA (reference sequence). V gave up 7 bases and J gave up 1 base; unmatched junction bases: 9.

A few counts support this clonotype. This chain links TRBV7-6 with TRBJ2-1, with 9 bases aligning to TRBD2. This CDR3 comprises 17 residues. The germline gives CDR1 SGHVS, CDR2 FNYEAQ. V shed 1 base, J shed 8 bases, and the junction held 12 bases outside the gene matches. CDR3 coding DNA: TGTGCCAGCAGCTTAGGTTTCGTGCGGGGGGGCCAGGATGAGCAGTTCTTC. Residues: CASSLGFVRGGQDEQFF.

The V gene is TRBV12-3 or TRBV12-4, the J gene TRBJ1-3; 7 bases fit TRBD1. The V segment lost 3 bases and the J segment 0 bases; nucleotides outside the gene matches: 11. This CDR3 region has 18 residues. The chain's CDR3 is CASSLRPGQSHSGNTIYF. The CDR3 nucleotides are TGTGCCAGCAGTTTGAGACCGGGACAGTCACACTCTGGAAACACCATATATTTT.

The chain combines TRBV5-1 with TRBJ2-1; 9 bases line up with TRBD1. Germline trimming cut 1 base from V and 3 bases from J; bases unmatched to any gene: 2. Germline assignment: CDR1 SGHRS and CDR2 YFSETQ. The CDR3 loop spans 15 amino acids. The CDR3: CASSLNRGLYNEQFF. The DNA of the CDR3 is TGCGCCAGCAGCTTGAACAGGGGGCTCTACAATGAGCAGTTCTTC.

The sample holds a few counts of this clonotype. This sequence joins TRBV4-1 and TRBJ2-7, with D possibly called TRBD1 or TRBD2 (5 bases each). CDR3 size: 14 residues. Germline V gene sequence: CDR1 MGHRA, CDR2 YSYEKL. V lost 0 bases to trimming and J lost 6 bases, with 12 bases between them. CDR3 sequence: CASSQDRLGTEQYF. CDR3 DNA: TGCGCCAGCAGCCAAGATCGATTAGGGACCGAGCAGTACTTC.